This TCR beta chain derives from a study of blood T cell repertoires in COVID-19. TCRdb keeps only in-frame clones here, not all; method: immunoSEQ multiplex PCR. The repertoire holds fewer than 150,000 clones, with approximately 80% as singletons. This clone is a singleton in its sample. The sequence was obtained from a man aged 45-60 years with acute or convalescent COVID-19. The sample was peripheral blood.

CDR3 in amino acids: CASSSDRGIETQYF. CDR3 in DNA: TGTGCCAGCAGTTCGGACAGGGGAATAGAGACCCAGTACTTC. The chain couples TRBV27 to TRBJ2-5; TRBD1 matches at 9 bases. J lost 4 bases, V lost 4 bases, and 4 bases had no gene match. The CDR3 length is 14 residues. Germline V gives CDR1 MNHEY, CDR2 SMNVEV (reference sequence).